Listed below are T cell receptor beta chains from one sample, sequenced in a study of metastatic and nonmetastatic thyroid tumors. TCRdb ran MiXCR on the PCR reads. Seen here are fewer than 40,000 clones, 15% to 20% observed once, and the top ten hold around 13%. Sequencing used tumor tissue. These receptors were taken from a female donor with papillary thyroid cancer or a benign thyroid nodule (not recorded which). Some clones in this sample may be carry-over from other donors' samples. Both conserved end residues are part of each CDR3. A D gene is named only where the DNA matches it firmly. Not all rows give a size; the values are once, few, many and, for expanded clones, a class.

15 | many | TRBJ1-1 | TRBV18 | - | TGTGCCAGCTCACCTCTGAGGACAGAAAACACTGAAGCTTTCTTT | CASSPLRTENTEAFF
13 | many | TRBJ2-1 | TRBV7-2 | TRBD2 | TGTGCCAGCAGACCCCCAGCGGGGGTGGGGGAGTTCTTC | CASRPPAGVGEFF
12 | - | TRBJ2-1 | TRBV6-5 | - | TGTGCCAGCACCTGCGGGGTCATAAAGCAGTTCTTC | CASTCGVIKQFF
15 | many | TRBJ2-3 | TRBV5-6 | TRBD1 | TGTGCCAGCAGCTTGGTGGGGGCAGGGGGAGATACGCAGTATTTT | CASSLVGAGGDTQYF
17 | - | TRBJ2-1 | TRBV6-2/TRBV6-3 | TRBD2 | TGTGCCAGCAGTTCTACTAGCGGGGGGACTCTGTGGAATGAGCAGTTCTTC | CASSSTSGGTLWNEQFF
16 | many | TRBJ2-5 | TRBV20-1 | TRBD2 | TGCAGTGCTAGAGATGAAGCGGGGGGGCTCTTGGAGACCCAGTACTTC | CSARDEAGGLLETQYF
14 | many | TRBJ2-7 | TRBV4-3 | - | TGCGCCAGCAGCCAGCACAGGGGGGGTTACGAGCAGTACTTC | CASSQHRGGYEQYF
16 | - | TRBJ2-7 | TRBV9 | - | TGTGCCAGCAGCGTAGGAGGGACATGGGCTTCCTACGAGCAGTACTTC | CASSVGGTWASYEQYF
18 | many | TRBJ2-7 | TRBV6-5 | - | TGTGCCAGCCATTCTTACACGGCTGGGCGGGGTGGAACCTACGAGCAGTACTTC | CASHSYTAGRGGTYEQYF
14 | many | TRBJ2-7 | TRBV7-9 | - | TGTGCCAGCAGCTTGATGGCAAGCTCCTACGAGCAGTACTTC | CASSLMASSYEQYF
15 | - | TRBJ1-4 | TRBV5-6 | TRBD1 | TGTGCCAGCAGCGGGACAGGAGCAACTAATGAAAAACTGTTTTTT | CASSGTGATNEKLFF
15 | - | TRBJ1-5 | TRBV5-8 | - | TGTGCCAGCAGCCGACATGGGATAAGTTATCAGCCCCGGCATTTT | CASSRHGISYQPRHF
13 | many | TRBJ2-7 | TRBV5-5 | - | TGTGCCAGCAGCGGTCCCGCTGCCTACGAGCAGTACTTC | CASSGPAAYEQYF
15 | many | TRBJ1-2 | TRBV19 | - | TGTGCCAGTAGTATAGCCGCCACGTCTAACTATGGCTACACCTTC | CASSIAATSNYGYTF
14 | - | TRBJ1-2 | TRBV28 | - | TGTGCCAGCATCACCGTAACTGGCTCTTATGGCTACACCTTC | CASITVTGSYGYTF
14 | many | TRBJ1-1 | TRBV30 | - | TGTGCCTGTAAGATACAGTGGGGGGACACTGAAGCTTTCTTT | CACKIQWGDTEAFF
19 | many | TRBJ1-2 | TRBV6-6 | - | TGTGCCAGCTCCCCCCTCCGGTCGACGGGGGAATTGGCTAACTATGGCTACACCTTC | CASSPLRSTGELANYGYTF
15 | many | TRBJ2-7 | TRBV27 | TRBD1 | TGTGCCAGCAGCCGTTGGACAGGGGACTCCTACGAGCAGTACTTC | CASSRWTGDSYEQYF
17 | many | TRBJ2-6 | TRBV24-1 | - | TGTGCCACCAGTGACCCCCGACAACGGCAAGGGGCCAACGTCCTGACTTTC | CATSDPRQRQGANVLTF
15 | - | TRBJ2-7 | TRBV12-3/TRBV12-4 | - | TGTGCCAGCAGTTTAAGGGGTTATAGGGGGGGAGAGCAGTACTTC | CASSLRGYRGGEQYF
14 | many | TRBJ1-1 | TRBV19 | - | TGTGCCAGTCTCCTAAGGGGGACGAACACTGAAGCTTTCTTT | CASLLRGTNTEAFF
15 | many | TRBJ2-2 | TRBV19 | - | TGTGCCAGTACCCTTGGGGGGGCCGACACCGGGGAGCTGTTTTTT | CASTLGGADTGELFF
15 | many | TRBJ2-7 | TRBV27 | - | TGTGCCAGCAGTTTATCAGCGGCTGGGCTCTACGAGCAGTACTTC | CASSLSAAGLYEQYF
16 | few | TRBJ1-1 | TRBV27 | - | TGTGCCAGCAGTCCGGTCCCACTGAGACCTAACACTGAAGCTTTCTTT | CASSPVPLRPNTEAFF
14 | many | TRBJ2-3 | TRBV6-5 | - | TGTGCCAGCAGTTATAGTAGGGGCACAGATACGCAGTATTTT | CASSYSRGTDTQYF
15 | once | TRBJ1-5 | TRBV20-1 | TRBD1 | TGCAGTGCCAACCTTGAGCAGGGGGGAAATCAGCCCCAGCATTTT | CSANLEQGGNQPQHF
14 | many | TRBJ2-5 | TRBV10-3 | - | TGTGCCATCAGTGACGTCGGACTCCAAGAGACCCAGTACTTC | CAISDVGLQETQYF
18 | many | TRBJ2-6 | TRBV27 | - | TGTGCCAGCAGTTTATCATCCAGGGGCGGGTTTGGGGCCAACGTCCTGACTTTC | CASSLSSRGGFGANVLTF
15 | many | TRBJ2-4 | TRBV7-9 | - | TGTGCCAGCAGCTTAACGACAGTAGCCAAAAACATTCAGTACTTC | CASSLTTVAKNIQYF
15 | many | TRBJ1-5 | TRBV19 | - | TGTGCCGGATACCGGGACGGTTATAGCAATCAGCCCCAGCATTTT | CAGYRDGYSNQPQHF
14 | many | TRBJ2-7 | TRBV29-1 | TRBD2 | TGCAGCGTTGCCTCGGGGGGAGAGGCCTACGAGCAGTACTTC | CSVASGGEAYEQYF
13 | many | TRBJ1-2 | TRBV7-2 | - | TGTGCCAGCAGCCCCGATCCAGGCTATGGCTACACCTTC | CASSPDPGYGYTF
16 | - | TRBJ2-6 | TRBV4-3 | - | TGCGCCAGCAGCCACCACTGGGCCTCTGGGGCCAACGTCCTGACTTTC | CASSHHWASGANVLTF
15 | many | TRBJ2-2 | TRBV19 | - | TGTGCCAGTAGTTTTCGACTAGTGAACACCGGGGAGCTGTTTTTT | CASSFRLVNTGELFF
13 | medium-sized | TRBJ2-7 | TRBV7-8 | - | TGTGCCAGCAGCTCCGACAAGGTTTACGAGCAGTACTTC | CASSSDKVYEQYF
13 | many | TRBJ1-5 | TRBV7-2 | - | TGTGCCAGCAGCTTAAGTCGTGAGCAGCCCCAGCATTTT | CASSLSREQPQHF
12 | many | TRBJ2-7 | TRBV30 | - | TGTGCCTGGAGTGTTCTGTGGAGCGAGCAGTACTTC | CAWSVLWSEQYF
14 | many | TRBJ1-4 | TRBV20-1 | - | TGCAGTGCTAGAGGCGGAGGGTGGGATGAAAAACTGTTTTTT | CSARGGGWDEKLFF
15 | - | TRBJ1-1 | TRBV5-1 | - | TGCGCCAGCAGCCTTGGACATTCACGAAACACTGAAGCTTTCTTT | CASSLGHSRNTEAFF
16 | many | TRBJ2-7 | TRBV16 | TRBD2 | TGTGCCAGCAGCCAAAATCGGCGGGAGAGGTCCTACGAGCAGTACTTC | CASSQNRRERSYEQYF
12 | many | TRBJ1-1 | TRBV20-1 | TRBD1 | TGCAGTGCTTCACCAGGGGGCGCTGAAGCTTTCTTT | CSASPGGAEAFF
13 | many | TRBJ1-2 | TRBV6-1 | TRBD1 | TGTGCCAGCAGTCCGACAGGGTTATATGGCTACACCTTC | CASSPTGLYGYTF
19 | - | TRBJ2-6 | TRBV6-2/TRBV6-3 | TRBD1 | TGTGCCAGCAGTACCTTCACCCGGGACAGGGGATCCGGGGCCAACGTCCTGACTTTC | CASSTFTRDRGSGANVLTF
15 | few | TRBJ1-2 | TRBV15 | - | TGTGCCACCAGCAGAATGACAGGCCCGAACTATGGCTACACCTTC | CATSRMTGPNYGYTF
14 | - | TRBJ2-7 | TRBV20-1 | TRBD1 | TGCGGTGCTACAGGACAGGGTAGACCCTACGAGCAGTACTTC | CGATGQGRPYEQYF
14 | - | TRBJ1-1 | TRBV3-1 | TRBD1 | TGTGCCAGCAGCCAAGAGGACAGGCCAGACGAAGCTTTCTTT | CASSQEDRPDEAFF
15 | many | TRBJ2-2 | TRBV3-1 | - | TGTGCCAGCAGCCCATCGGGTGGAAACACCGGGGAGCTGTTTTTT | CASSPSGGNTGELFF
15 | - | TRBJ2-5 | TRBV20-1 | - | TGCAGTGCTATATCTACGACGGGCCGGTCGGAGACCCAGTACTTC | CSAISTTGRSETQYF
16 | many | TRBJ1-2 | TRBV12-3/TRBV12-4 | - | TGTGCCAGCTGGGTGAGGAGGGAACTGTCCGCTGGTGGCTACACCTTC | CASWVRRELSAGGYTF
16 | few | TRBJ1-1 | TRBV12-3/TRBV12-4 | - | TGTGCCAGCAGTTTTATGAGGTGCATATGGGACACTGAAGCTTTCTTT | CASSFMRCIWDTEAFF
16 | once | TRBJ2-1 | TRBV12-3/TRBV12-4 | - | TGTGCCAGCAGTTCCATCCTATCGGGAGAGCCGTATGAGCAGTTCTTC | CASSSILSGEPYEQFF
12 | few | TRBJ1-1 | TRBV6-1 | - | TGTGCCAGCAGTGGGTCGAACACTGAAGCTTTCTTT | CASSGSNTEAFF
16 | - | TRBJ2-1 | TRBV7-3 | TRBD2 | TGTGCCAGCAGCCTAAGAGGGACTAGCTGGGGAGTAGGTCAGTTCTTC | CASSLRGTSWGVGQFF
15 | medium-sized | TRBJ1-5 | TRBV6-5 | - | TGTGCCAGCAGTTACTCTTCCGGGGGCGTTCAGCCCCAGCATTTT | CASSYSSGGVQPQHF
15 | few | TRBJ1-1 | TRBV19 | - | TGTGCCAGTAGTGAGAGGCAGGGCCTAGGGACTGAAGCTTTCTTT | CASSERQGLGTEAFF
14 | many | TRBJ2-5 | TRBV27 | - | TGTGCCAGCAGTTTCTCTAGTATTTCAGAGACCCAGTACTTC | CASSFSSISETQYF
13 | many | TRBJ1-3 | TRBV20-1 | - | TGCAGTGCTAGTACAGCAGGTCTATACACCATATATTTT | CSASTAGLYTIYF
14 | many | TRBJ2-1 | TRBV6-1 | - | TGTGCCAGCAGACCCGAATTTTATAGCAATGAGCAGTTCTTC | CASRPEFYSNEQFF
8 | many | TRBJ1-1 | TRBV20-1 | - | TGCAGTGCTGACGAAGCTTTCTTT | CSADEAFF
15 | many | TRBJ1-5 | TRBV24-1 | TRBD1 | TGTGCCACCAGTGATAGAACAGGGGGAAGGCAGCCCCAGCATTTT | CATSDRTGGRQPQHF